This T cell receptor (beta chain) was identified in a study of graft-versus-host responses after intestinal transplantation. Overall study: Transplantation in recipients was multivisceral, liver-intestinal, or isolated intestinal.

General observations from the study: Early post-transplant HvG declines tracked with peak circulating GvH clone levels.

The protocol was immunoSEQ multiplex PCR, while the TCRdb copy is restricted to in-frame clones and leaves out a portion. Here the sample spans about 45,000 clones, 90% to 95% being singletons. About this clone itself: What it recognizes is unknown.

The ends lost 2 bases at V and 1 base at J; junction bases unmatched: 2. CDR3 length: 15 amino acids. Per the germline V gene, CDR1 is ENHRY and CDR2 is SYGVKD. The chain links TRBV10-3 to TRBJ2-1; 7 bases are shared with TRBD2. Sequences were derived from PBMCs, sampled 524 days after transplant. The receptor was derived from a human patient who received an intestinal transplant, so some T cells may come from the graft donor. The DNA for the CDR3 is TGTGCCATCAGTGAGGGGGAGGGGTCCTACAATGAGCAGTTCTTC. It codes for CAISEGEGSYNEQFF.